The T cell receptor (beta chain) under discussion was sequenced for a study of cytomegalovirus exposure and HLA in healthy donors. Study results and limitations: A later analysis found first-cohort TCR clusters tended to co-occur in the 95 to 150 validation repertoires. Under in vitro conditions, three CMV-associated chains were confirmed as specific for CMV antigens.

Using immunoSEQ multiplex PCR, the repertoire was profiled, and TCRdb retains in-frame clones only, with some absent. The data show under 300,000 clones, 90% seen once. Germline lookup yields CDR1 SGHRS and CDR2 YFSETQ. The CDR3 is 14 amino acids. The J segment lost 5 bases and the V segment lost 4 bases, leaving 8 bases of the junction unmatched. The donors were in the roughly 110-subject validation cohort, distinct from the 666-subject first cohort. A note on this clone: Its specificity is not known.

The TCR originated in a woman aged 18-29 years in good health and CMV-seronegative. The genes are TRBV5-1 and TRBJ2-5; TRBD2 matches 7 bases. Sequencing was carried out using PBMCs. The CDR3 loop reads CASSPTTAGETQYF. The CDR3 DNA follows: TGCGCCAGCAGCCCAACGACAGCGGGGGAGACCCAGTACTTC. Combining the CDR3 with reference TRBV5-1 and TRBJ2-5 gives the whole variable domain KAGVTQTPRYLIKTRGQQVTLSCSPISGHRSVSWYQQTPGQGLQFLFEYFSETQRNKGNFPGRFSGRQFSNSRSEMNVSTLELGDSALYLCASSPTTAGETQYFGPGTRLLVL.